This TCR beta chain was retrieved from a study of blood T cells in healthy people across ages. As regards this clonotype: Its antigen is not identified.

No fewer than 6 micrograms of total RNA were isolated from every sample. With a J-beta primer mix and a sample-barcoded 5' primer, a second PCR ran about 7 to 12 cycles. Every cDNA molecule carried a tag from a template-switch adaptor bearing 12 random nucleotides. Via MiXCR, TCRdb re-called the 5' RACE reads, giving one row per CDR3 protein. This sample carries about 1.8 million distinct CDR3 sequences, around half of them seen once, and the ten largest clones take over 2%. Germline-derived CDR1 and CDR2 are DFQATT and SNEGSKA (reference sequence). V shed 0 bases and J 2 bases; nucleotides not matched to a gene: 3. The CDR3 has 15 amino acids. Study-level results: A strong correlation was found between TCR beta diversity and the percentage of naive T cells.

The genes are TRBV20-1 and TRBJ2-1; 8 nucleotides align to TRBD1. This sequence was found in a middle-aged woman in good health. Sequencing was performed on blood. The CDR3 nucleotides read TGCAGTGCTAGAGACAGGACAGGGACCTACAATGAGCAGTTCTTC. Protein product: CSARDRTGTYNEQFF.